Below, one T cell receptor beta chain is given with its context. Its specificity is unknown. This record belongs to a study of beta chain features in type 1 diabetes. Trimming stripped 5 bases from V and 8 bases from J, with 13 bases between. CDR1 is SGHTA and CDR2 is FQGNSA in the germline V gene. CDR3 length equals 13 residues. The authors reverse transcribed all of the isolated RNA, so sequencing captured expressed TCRB transcripts. Method: immunoSEQ multiplex PCR; TCRdb's copy keeps in-frame clones and lacks some. The sample lists over 200,000 clones; around 9.9% were seen once. General observations from the study: Since sequencing was performed on cDNA, cells with high TCR expression could be over-represented. TCRB CDR3s from Type 1 diabetes patients were moderately but significantly shorter in all four CD4+ subsets.

This chain uses TRBV7-2 with TRBJ2-1, with D possibly TRBD2 on 6 matching bases. This TCR was sampled from a man in his thirties or forties with type 1 diabetes. Sequenced: naive CD4+ T cells from blood. The CDR3 here is CASSRSWGDEQFF. The CDR3 DNA sequence: TGTGCCAGCAGCCGTTCTTGGGGGGATGAGCAGTTCTTC.